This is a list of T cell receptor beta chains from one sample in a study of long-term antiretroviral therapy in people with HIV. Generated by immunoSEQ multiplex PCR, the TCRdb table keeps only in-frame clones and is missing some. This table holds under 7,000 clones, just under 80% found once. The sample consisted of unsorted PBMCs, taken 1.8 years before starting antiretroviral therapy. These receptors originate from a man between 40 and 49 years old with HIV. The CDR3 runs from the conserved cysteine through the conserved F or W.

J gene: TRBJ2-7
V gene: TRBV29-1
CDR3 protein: CSVAVAVSEQYF

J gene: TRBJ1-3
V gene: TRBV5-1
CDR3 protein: CASSLNERNTIYF

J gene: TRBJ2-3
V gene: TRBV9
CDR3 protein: CASRPNSGRWSDTQYF

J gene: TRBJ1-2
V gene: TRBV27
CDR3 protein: CASSFSVGGLSVNYGYTF

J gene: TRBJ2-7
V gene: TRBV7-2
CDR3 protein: CASSLNQRESINGYEQYF

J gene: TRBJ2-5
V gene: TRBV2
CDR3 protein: CASSRVFTETQYF

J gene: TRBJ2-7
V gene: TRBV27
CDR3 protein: CASSRQGFSYEQYF

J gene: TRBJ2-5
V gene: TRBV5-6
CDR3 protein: CASSLVLGMEEGYGETQYF

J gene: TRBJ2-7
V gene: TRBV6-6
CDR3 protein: CASSYGTGDEQYF

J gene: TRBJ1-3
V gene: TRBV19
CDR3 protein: CASSYLAGGFDSGNTIYF

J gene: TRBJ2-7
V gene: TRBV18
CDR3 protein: CASSRWDRALRGNLSYEQYF

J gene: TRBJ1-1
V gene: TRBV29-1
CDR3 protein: CSVVGQGALAFF

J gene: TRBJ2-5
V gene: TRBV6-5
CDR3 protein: CASGTIGWETQYF

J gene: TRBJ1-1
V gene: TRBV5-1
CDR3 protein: CASSLASEAFF

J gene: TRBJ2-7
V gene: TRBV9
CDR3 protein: CASSKGLAGGKFYEQYF

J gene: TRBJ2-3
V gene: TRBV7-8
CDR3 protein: CASSSTSNPPTDTQYF

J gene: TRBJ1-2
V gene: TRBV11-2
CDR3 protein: CASSLVPKSGDLYGYTF